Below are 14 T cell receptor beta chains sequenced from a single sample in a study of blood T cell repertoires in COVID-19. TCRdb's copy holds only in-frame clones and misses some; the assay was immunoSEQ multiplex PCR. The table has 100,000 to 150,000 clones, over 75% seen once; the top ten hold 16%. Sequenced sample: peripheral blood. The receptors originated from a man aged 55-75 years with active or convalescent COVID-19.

CDR3: CASSLSLAVYNEQFF. The CDR3 bases are TGTGCCAGCAGCTTGTCGCTAGCGGTATACAATGAGCAGTTCTTC. This rearrangement joins TRBV5-5 to TRBJ2-1; 7 positions agree with TRBD2. J lost 4 bases, V lost 1 base, and 5 bases had no gene match. The CDR3 sequence is 15 residues long. Germline CDR1 reads SGHKS; CDR2 reads YYEKEE (reference sequence). Full variable domain (remainder filled in from reference TRBV5-5 and TRBJ2-1): DAGVTQSPTHLIKTRGQQVTLRCSPISGHKSVSWYQQVLGQGPQFIFQYYEKEERGRGNFPDRFSARQFPNYSSELNVNALLLGDSALYLCASSLSLAVYNEQFFGPGTRLTVL.

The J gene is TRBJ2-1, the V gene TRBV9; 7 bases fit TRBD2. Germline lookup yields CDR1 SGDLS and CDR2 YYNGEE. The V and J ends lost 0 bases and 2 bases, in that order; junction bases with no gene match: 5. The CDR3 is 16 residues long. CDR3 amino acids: CASSVVGGKPYNEQFF. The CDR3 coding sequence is TGTGCCAGCAGCGTAGTGGGGGGGAAACCCTACAATGAGCAGTTCTTC.

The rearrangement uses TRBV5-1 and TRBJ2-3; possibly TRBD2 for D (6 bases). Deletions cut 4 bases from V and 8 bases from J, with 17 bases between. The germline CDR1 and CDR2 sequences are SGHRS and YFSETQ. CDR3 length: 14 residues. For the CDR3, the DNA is TGCGCCAGCAGCCCTACTGGGGGGTCGGTTACGCAGTATTTT. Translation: CASSPTGGSVTQYF.

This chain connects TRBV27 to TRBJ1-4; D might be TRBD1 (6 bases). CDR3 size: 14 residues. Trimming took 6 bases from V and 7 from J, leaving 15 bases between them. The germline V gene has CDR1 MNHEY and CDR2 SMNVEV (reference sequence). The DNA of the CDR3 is TGTGCCAGCAGGAGGGGGGGTTTTAGTGAAAAACTGTTTTTT. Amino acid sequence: CASRRGGFSEKLFF.

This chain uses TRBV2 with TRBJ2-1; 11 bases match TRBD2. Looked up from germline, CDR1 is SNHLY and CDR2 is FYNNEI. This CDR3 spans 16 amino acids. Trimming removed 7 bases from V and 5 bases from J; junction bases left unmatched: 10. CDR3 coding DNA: TGTGCCAGCACGGGGCTAGCGGGAGGTGGAGACAATGAGCAGTTCTTC. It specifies CASTGLAGGGDNEQFF.

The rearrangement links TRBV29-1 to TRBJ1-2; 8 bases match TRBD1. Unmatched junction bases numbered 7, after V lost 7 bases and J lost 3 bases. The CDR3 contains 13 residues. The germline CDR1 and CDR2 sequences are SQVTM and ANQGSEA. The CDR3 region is CSAYQGAYYGYTF. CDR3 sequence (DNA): TGCAGCGCGTACCAGGGGGCCTACTATGGCTACACCTTC.

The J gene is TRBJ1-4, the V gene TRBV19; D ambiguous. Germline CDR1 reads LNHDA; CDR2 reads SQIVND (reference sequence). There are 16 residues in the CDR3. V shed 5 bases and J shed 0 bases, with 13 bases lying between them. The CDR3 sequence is CASSLNRPATNEKLFF. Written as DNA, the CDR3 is TGTGCCAGTAGTCTAAATCGTCCCGCAACTAATGAAAAACTGTTTTTT.

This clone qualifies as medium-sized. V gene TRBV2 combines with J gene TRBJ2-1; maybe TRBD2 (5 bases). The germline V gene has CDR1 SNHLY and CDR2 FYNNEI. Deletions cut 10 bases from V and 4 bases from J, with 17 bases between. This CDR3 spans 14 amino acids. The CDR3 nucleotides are TGTGCCACCCGAGAAGCGGCCCTTTACAATGAGCAGTTCTTC. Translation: CATREAALYNEQFF.

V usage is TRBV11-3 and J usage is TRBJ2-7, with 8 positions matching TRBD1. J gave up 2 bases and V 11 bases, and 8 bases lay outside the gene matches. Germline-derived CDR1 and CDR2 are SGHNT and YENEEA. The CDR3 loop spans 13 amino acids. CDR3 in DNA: TGTGCCGGCTCAGGACAGGGACCCTACGAGCAGTACTTC. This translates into CAGSGQGPYEQYF.

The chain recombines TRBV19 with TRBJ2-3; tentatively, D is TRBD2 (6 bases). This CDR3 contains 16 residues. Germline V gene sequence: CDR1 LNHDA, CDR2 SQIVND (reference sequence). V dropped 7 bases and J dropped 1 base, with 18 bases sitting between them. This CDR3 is CASNGGTLTRTDTQYF. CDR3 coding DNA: TGTGCCAGTAACGGCGGGACTCTAACTCGCACAGATACGCAGTATTTT.

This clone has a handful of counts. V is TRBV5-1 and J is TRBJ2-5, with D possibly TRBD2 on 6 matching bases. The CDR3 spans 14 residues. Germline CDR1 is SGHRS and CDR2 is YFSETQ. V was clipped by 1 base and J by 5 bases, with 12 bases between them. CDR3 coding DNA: TGCGCCAGCAGCTTGTCAGGAGGGGCCGAGACCCAGTACTTC. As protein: CASSLSGGAETQYF.

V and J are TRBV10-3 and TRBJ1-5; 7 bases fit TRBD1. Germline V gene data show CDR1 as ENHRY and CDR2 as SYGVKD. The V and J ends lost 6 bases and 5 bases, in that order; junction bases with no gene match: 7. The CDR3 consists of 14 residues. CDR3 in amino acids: CAISQTGRDQPQHF. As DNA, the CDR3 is TGTGCCATCAGCCAGACAGGGCGGGATCAGCCCCAGCATTTT.

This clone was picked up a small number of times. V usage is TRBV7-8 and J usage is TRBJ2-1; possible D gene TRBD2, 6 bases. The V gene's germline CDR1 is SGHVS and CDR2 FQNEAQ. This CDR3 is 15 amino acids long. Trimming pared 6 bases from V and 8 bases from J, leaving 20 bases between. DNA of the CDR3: TGTGCCAGCAGTCCGCCAGGCGGGATGTCTTATGAGCAGTTCTTC. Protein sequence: CASSPPGGMSYEQFF.

This chain's CDR3 is CASSSTRRESPLHF. The CDR3 DNA follows: TGTGCCAGCAGTTCGACACGGCGGGAGTCACCCCTCCACTTT. V gene TRBV6-5 combines with J gene TRBJ1-6; D remains ambiguous. Germline loops: CDR1 MNHEY, CDR2 SVGAGI. The CDR3 is 14 amino acids. Trimming pared 4 bases from V and 10 bases from J, leaving 14 bases between.